This TCR beta chain stems from a study of T cells in localized non-small cell lung cancer. General study results and limits: Those with higher blood T cell density had longer overall survival.

The repertoire was sequenced with immunoSEQ multiplex PCR; TCRdb's copy has only in-frame clones and lacks some. The profile shows around 870 clones, 15% to 20% of them singletons. This clone was picked up a small number of times. No antigen is known for it. The source of this sequence is a man aged 35-69 years with stage I lung adenocarcinoma. The sample in question was normal lung tissue next to the tumor, obtained before any cancer treatment.

CDR3 in amino acids: CASSQQGLAGVAYEQYF. The CDR3 DNA follows: TGTGCCAGCAGCCAACAGGGACTAGCGGGAGTCGCCTACGAGCAGTACTTC. The genes are TRBV14 and TRBJ2-7, with 14 nucleotides matching TRBD2. The CDR3 spans 17 residues. Germline V gene data show CDR1 as SGHDN and CDR2 as FVKESK. V was pared by 2 bases and J by 2 bases, with 5 bases of the junction left unmatched.